This T cell receptor beta chain was recorded in a study of blood T cells in healthy people across ages. Study-wide results and caveats: Greater diversity and more naive CD4+ cells were seen in long-lived donors than in aged donors.

Germline V CDR1 and CDR2: LNHDA, SQIVND (reference sequence). The length of the CDR3 is 15 residues. Trimming took 3 bases from V and 2 from J, leaving 13 bases between them. The use of a sample-barcoded 5' primer and a J-beta primer mix characterized a second PCR of 7 to 11 cycles. TCRdb independently ran MiXCR on the 5' RACE reads; one entry per CDR3 protein. The sample comprises approximately 1.5 million distinct CDR3 sequences, about 35% of which are singletons, and 11% rests with the top ten. About this clonotype itself: Its target is not known.

The source is a woman under 40 in good health. The chain combines TRBV19 with TRBJ1-1; weak D call: TRBD1 (5 bases). Sequences were obtained from blood. The CDR3 spells CASSIRRDYNTEAFF. Written as DNA, the CDR3 is TGTGCCAGTAGTATTCGCCGGGACTACAACACTGAAGCTTTCTTT.